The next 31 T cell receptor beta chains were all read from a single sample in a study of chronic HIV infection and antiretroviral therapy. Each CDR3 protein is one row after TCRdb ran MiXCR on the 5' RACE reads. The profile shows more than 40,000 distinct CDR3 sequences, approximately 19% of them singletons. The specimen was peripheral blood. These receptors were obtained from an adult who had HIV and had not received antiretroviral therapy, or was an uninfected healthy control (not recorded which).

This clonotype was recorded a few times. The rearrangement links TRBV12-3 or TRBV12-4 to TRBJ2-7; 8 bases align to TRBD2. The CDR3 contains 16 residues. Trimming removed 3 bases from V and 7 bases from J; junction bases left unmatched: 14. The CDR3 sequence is CASSFQAGEGLGEQYF. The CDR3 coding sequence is TGTGCCAGCAGTTTCCAAGCGGGAGAGGGACTAGGGGAGCAGTACTTC.

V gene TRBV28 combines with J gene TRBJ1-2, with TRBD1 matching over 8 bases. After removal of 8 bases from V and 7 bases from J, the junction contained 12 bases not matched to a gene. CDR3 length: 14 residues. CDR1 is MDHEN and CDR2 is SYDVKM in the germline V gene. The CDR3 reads CASGDGQGISGYTF. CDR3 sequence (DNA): TGTGCCAGCGGTGACGGACAGGGAATTTCTGGCTACACCTTC.

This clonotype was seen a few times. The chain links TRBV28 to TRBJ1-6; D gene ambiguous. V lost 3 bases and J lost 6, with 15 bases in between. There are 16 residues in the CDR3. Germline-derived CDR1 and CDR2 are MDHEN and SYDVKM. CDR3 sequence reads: CASSFRRGRGNSPLHF. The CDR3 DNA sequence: TGTGCCAGCAGTTTTCGGAGAGGGAGAGGTAATTCACCCCTCCACTTT.

The chain's CDR3 is CASSQGKGDRGEKLFF. DNA of the CDR3: TGCGCCAGCAGCCAAGGAAAGGGGGACAGGGGTGAAAAACTGTTTTTT. This chain links TRBV4-1 with TRBJ1-4; 10 bases agree with TRBD1. The CDR3 consists of 16 residues. V dropped 1 base and J dropped 7; count of bases not matched to a gene: 6. CDR1 is MGHRA and CDR2 is YSYEKL in the germline V gene.

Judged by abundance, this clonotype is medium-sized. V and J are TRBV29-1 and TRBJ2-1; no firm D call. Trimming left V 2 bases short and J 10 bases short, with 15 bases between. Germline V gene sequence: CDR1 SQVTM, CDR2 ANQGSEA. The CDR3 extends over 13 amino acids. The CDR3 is CSVELEVGSEQFF. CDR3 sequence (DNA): TGCAGCGTTGAATTAGAGGTAGGCTCAGAGCAGTTCTTC.

Here the CDR3 DNA reads TGTGCCAGCAGTTACGGGGGGACGGTTGAAGCTTTCTTT. As protein: CASSYGGTVEAFF. This sequence joins TRBV6-6 and TRBJ1-1, with D possibly TRBD1 on 5 matching bases. CDR1 is MNHNY and CDR2 is SVGAGI in the germline V gene (reference sequence). The CDR3 loop spans 13 amino acids. Trimming cost V 2 bases and J 7 bases, with 11 bases left between them.

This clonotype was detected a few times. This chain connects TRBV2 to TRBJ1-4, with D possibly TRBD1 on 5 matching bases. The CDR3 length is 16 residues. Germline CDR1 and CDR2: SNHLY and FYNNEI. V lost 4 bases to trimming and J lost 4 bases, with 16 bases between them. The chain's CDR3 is CASSGNFQGNNEKLFF. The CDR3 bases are TGTGCCAGCAGTGGTAACTTCCAGGGTAATAATGAAAAACTGTTTTTT.

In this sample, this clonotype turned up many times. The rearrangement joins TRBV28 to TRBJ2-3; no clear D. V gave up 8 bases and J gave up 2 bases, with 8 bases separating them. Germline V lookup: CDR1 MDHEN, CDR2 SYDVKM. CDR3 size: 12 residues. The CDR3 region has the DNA TGTGCCAGCCTGGGCTCCACAGATACGCAGTATTTT. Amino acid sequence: CASLGSTDTQYF.

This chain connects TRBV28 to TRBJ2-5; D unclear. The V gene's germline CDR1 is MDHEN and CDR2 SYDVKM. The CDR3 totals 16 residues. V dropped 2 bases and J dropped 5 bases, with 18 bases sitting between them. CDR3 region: CASSLTRAPNGETQYF. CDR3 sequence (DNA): TGTGCCAGCAGTTTAACGAGAGCCCCTAATGGGGAGACCCAGTACTTC.

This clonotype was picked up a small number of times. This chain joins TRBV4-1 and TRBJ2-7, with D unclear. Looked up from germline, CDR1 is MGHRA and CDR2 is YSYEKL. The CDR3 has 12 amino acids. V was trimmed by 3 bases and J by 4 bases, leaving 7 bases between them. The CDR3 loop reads CASSHSSYEQYF. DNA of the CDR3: TGCGCCAGCAGCCATTCGTCATACGAGCAGTACTTC.

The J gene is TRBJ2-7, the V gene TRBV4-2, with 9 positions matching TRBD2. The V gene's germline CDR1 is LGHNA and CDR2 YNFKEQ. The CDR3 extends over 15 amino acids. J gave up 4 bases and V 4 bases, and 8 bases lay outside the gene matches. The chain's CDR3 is CASSPRTSEFYEQYF. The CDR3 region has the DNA TGTGCCAGCAGCCCTCGGACTAGCGAATTTTACGAGCAGTACTTC.

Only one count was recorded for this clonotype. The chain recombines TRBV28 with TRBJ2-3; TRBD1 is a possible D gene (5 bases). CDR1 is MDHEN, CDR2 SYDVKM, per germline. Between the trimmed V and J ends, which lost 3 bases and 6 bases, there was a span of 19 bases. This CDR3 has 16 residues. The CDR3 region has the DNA TGTGCCAGCAGTTTTTATACAGGCGTAGGAGTTGATACGCAGTATTTT. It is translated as CASSFYTGVGVDTQYF.

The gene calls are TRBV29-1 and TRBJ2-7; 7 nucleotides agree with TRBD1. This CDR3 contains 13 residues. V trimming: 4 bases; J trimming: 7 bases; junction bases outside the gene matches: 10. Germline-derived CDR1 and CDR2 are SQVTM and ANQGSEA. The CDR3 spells CSVVPTGSGEQYF. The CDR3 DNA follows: TGCAGCGTTGTCCCGACAGGGTCGGGTGAGCAGTACTTC.

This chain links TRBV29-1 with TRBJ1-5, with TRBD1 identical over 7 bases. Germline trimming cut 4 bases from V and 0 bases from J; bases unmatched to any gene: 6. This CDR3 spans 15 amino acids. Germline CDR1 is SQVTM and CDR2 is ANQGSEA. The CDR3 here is CSVGGTADSNQPQHF. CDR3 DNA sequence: TGCAGCGTTGGGGGGACAGCAGATAGCAATCAGCCCCAGCATTTT.

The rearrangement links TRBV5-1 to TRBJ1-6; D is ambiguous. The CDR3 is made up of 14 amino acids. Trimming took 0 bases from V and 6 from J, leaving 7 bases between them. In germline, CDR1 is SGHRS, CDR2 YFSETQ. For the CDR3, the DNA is TGCGCCAGCAGCTTGGAGCGCAGTAATTCACCCCTCCACTTT. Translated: CASSLERSNSPLHF.

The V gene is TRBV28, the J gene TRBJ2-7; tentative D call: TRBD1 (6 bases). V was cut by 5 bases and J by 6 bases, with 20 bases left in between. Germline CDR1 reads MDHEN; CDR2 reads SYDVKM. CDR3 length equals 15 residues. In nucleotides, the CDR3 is TGTGCCAGCAGTCCAGGGGACGAGCTGGCTTGCGAGCAGTACTTC. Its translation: CASSPGDELACEQYF. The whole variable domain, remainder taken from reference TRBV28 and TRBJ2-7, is DVKVTQSSRYLVKRTGEKVFLECVQDMDHENMFWYRQDPGLGLRLIYFSYDVKMKEKGDIPEGYSVSREKKERFSLILESASTNQTSMYLCASSPGDELACEQYFGPGTRLTVT.

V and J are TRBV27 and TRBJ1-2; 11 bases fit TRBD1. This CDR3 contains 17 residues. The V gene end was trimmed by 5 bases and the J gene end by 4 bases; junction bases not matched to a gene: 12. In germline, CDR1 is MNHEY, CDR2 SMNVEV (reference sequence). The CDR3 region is CASSRRTGGSQFYGYTF. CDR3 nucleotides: TGTGCCAGCAGTAGGAGGACAGGGGGCTCTCAATTCTATGGCTACACCTTC.

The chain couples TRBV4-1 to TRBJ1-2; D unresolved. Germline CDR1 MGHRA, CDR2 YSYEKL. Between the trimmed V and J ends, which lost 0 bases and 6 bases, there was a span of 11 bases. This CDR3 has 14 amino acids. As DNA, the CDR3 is TGCGCCAGCAGCCAAGAGGCCAAGCGGAATGGCTACACCTTC. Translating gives CASSQEAKRNGYTF.

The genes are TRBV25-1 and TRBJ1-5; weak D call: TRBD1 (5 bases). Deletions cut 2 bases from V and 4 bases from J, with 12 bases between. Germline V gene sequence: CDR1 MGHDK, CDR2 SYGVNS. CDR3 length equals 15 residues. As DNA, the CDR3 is TGTGCCAGCAGTGAAGACCCAGGGCTGAATCAGCCCCAGCATTTT. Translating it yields CASSEDPGLNQPQHF.

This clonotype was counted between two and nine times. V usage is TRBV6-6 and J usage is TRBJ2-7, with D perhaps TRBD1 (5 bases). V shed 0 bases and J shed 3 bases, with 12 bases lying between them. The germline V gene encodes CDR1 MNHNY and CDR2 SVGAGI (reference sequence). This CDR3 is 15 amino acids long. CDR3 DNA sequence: TGTGCCAGCAGTTACTCCCATAGTCAGGGCTACGAGCAGTACTTC. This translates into CASSYSHSQGYEQYF.

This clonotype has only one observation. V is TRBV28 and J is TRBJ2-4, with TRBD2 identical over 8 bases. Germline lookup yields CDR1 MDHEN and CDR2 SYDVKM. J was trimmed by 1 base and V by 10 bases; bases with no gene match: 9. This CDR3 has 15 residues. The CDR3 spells CATAPGGRAKNIQYF. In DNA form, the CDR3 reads TGTGCCACCGCCCCGGGCGGGAGGGCCAAAAACATTCAGTACTTC. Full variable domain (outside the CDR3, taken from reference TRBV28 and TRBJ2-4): DVKVTQSSRYLVKRTGEKVFLECVQDMDHENMFWYRQDPGLGLRLIYFSYDVKMKEKGDIPEGYSVSREKKERFSLILESASTNQTSMYLCATAPGGRAKNIQYFGAGTRLSVL.

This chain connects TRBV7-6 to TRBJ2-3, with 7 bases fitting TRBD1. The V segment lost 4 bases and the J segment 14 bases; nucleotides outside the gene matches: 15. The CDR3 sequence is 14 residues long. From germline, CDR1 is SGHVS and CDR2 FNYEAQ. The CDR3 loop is CASSSLRDSLILYF. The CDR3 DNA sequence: TGTGCCAGCAGCTCATTGAGGGACAGCCTCATCCTGTATTTT. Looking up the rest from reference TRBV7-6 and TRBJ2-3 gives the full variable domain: GAGVSQSPRYKVTKRGQDVALRCDPISGHVSLYWYRQALGQGPEFLTYFNYEAQQDKSGLPNDRFSAERPEGSISTLTIQRTEQRDSAMYRCASSSLRDSLILYFGPGTRLTVL.

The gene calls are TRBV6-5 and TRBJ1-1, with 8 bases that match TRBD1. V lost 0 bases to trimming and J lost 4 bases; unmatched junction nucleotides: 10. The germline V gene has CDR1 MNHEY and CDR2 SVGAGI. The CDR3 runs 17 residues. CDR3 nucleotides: TGTGCCAGCAGTTACTCCTTTTTGGACAGGGTGGGCACTGAAGCTTTCTTT. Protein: CASSYSFLDRVGTEAFF.

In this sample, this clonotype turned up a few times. CDR3 residues: CASRLSGEGYGYTF. The CDR3 DNA reads as TGTGCCAGCAGACTATCAGGGGAGGGGTATGGCTACACCTTC. The chain is built from TRBV28 and TRBJ1-2, with a weak D call TRBD1 (6 bases). The CDR3 consists of 14 residues. Germline CDR1 MDHEN, CDR2 SYDVKM. Between the trimmed V and J ends, which lost 6 bases and 5 bases, there was a span of 16 bases.

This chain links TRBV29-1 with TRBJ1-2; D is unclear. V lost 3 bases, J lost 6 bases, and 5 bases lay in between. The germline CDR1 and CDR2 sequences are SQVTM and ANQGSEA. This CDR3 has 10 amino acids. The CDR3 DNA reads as TGCAGCGTTGATCAGAATGGCTACACCTTC. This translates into CSVDQNGYTF. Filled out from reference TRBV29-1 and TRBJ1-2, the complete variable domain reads SAVISQKPSRDICQRGTSLTIQCQVDSQVTMMFWYRQQPGQSLTLIATANQGSEATYESGFVIDKFPISRPNLTFSTLTVSNMSPEDSSIYLCSVDQNGYTFGSGTRLTVV.

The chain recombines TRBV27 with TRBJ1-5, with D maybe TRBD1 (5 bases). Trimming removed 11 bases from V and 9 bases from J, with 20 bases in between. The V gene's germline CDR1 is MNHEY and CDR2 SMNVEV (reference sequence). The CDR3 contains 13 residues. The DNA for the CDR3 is TGTGCCGAACGCGGCAGGGACCCGACGCCCCAGCATTTT. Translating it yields CAERGRDPTPQHF.

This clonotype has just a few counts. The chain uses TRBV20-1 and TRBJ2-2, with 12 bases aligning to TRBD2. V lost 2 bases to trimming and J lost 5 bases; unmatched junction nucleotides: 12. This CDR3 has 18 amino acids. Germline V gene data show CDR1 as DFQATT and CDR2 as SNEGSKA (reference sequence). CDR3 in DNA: TGCAGTGCTAGATCGCCTAGCGGGAGGGAATGGCGGACCGGGGAGCTGTTTTTT. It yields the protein CSARSPSGREWRTGELFF.

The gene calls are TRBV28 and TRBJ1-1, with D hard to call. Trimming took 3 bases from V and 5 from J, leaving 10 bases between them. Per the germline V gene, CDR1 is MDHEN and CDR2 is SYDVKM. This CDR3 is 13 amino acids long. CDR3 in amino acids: CASSFFRGTEAFF. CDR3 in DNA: TGTGCCAGCAGTTTCTTTCGGGGAACTGAAGCTTTCTTT. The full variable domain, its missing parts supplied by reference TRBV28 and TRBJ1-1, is DVKVTQSSRYLVKRTGEKVFLECVQDMDHENMFWYRQDPGLGLRLIYFSYDVKMKEKGDIPEGYSVSREKKERFSLILESASTNQTSMYLCASSFFRGTEAFFGQGTRLTVV.

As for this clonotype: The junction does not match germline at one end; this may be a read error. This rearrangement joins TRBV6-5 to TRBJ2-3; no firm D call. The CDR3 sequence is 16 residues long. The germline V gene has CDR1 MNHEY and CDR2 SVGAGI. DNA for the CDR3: TGTGCCAGCAGTAACTCTGCCCCTCCTGGCACAGATACGCAGTATTTT. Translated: CASSNSAPPGTDTQYF.

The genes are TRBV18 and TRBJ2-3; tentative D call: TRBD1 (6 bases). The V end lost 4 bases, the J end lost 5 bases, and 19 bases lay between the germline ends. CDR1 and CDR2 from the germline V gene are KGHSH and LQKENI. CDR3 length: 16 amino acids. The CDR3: CASSLWDGTLGDTQYF. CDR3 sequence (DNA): TGTGCCAGCTCACTCTGGGACGGGACACTTGGAGATACGCAGTATTTT.

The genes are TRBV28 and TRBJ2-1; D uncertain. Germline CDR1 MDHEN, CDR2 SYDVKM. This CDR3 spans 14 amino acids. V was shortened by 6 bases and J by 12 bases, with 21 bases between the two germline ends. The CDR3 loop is CASSLDRAQIWQFF. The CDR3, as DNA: TGTGCCAGCAGCCTCGATAGAGCCCAAATCTGGCAGTTCTTC.